The 10 T cell receptor beta chains presented below share a single source sample, sequenced in a study of cytomegalovirus exposure and HLA in healthy donors (dated by TCRdb to 2015 to 2018). Library preparation used the immunoSEQ multiplex PCR assay. The multiplex PCR relied on a mix of 60 forward primers for TCR Vbeta segments and 13 reverse primers for TCR Jbeta segments. TCRdb obtained this table from immuneACCESS and retained in-frame rearrangements with V and J assigned. These tables miss some clones; where compared with another copy, unresolved V genes account for less than half of the shortfall, and the remainder is unexplained. The sample yields under 200,000 clones; over 75% were counted once. Jointly, the top ten make up under 1.5% of the sample. The specimen sequenced was PBMCs. The receptor set was obtained from a woman aged 25-40 years in good health and CMV-seronegative.

This clone was seen a handful of times. The chain links TRBV7-8 to TRBJ2-2, with a possible D match to TRBD2 (5 bases). Trimming cost V 5 bases and J 7 bases, with 14 bases left between them. CDR1 is SGHVS, CDR2 FQNEAQ, per germline. This CDR3 is built from 14 residues. CDR3 DNA sequence: TGTGCCAGCAGCCCCCCCCGTGCGGGCGGGGAGCTGTTTTTT. It encodes CASSPPRAGGELFF.

This clone was detected a few times. This chain uses TRBV2 with TRBJ1-1, with 10 positions matching TRBD1. This CDR3 is built from 14 residues. V lost 4 bases to trimming and J lost 3 bases; unmatched junction nucleotides: 2. Germline values: CDR1 SNHLY, CDR2 FYNNEI. The CDR3 DNA is TGTGCCAGCAGTGTGGACAGGGGGTACACTGAAGCTTTCTTT. Its translation: CASSVDRGYTEAFF.

The gene calls are TRBV6-5 and TRBJ2-7; D possibly corresponds to TRBD2 (6 bases). This CDR3 has 11 residues. CDR1 is MNHEY, CDR2 SVGAGI, per germline. Trimming stripped 6 bases from V and 7 bases from J, with 10 bases between. CDR3 loop: CASSRGLEQYF. The CDR3 region has the DNA TGTGCCAGCAGCCGGGGGTTAGAGCAGTACTTC.

The count of this clone is one. V is TRBV6-5 and J is TRBJ1-2; 8 positions match TRBD1. The CDR3 totals 12 residues. The germline V gene encodes CDR1 MNHEY and CDR2 SVGAGI. V was clipped by 8 bases and J by 10 bases; unmatched bases: 9. The CDR3 bases are TGTGCCAGCCGCGGACAGGGCCTTCACTACACCTTC. It codes for CASRGQGLHYTF.

The CDR3 loop reads CAISEGQGKWDTTEAFF. As DNA, the CDR3 is TGTGCCATCAGTGAGGGACAGGGGAAGTGGGATACCACTGAAGCTTTCTTT. This chain joins TRBV10-3 and TRBJ1-1, with TRBD1 matching 9 bases. This CDR3 comprises 17 residues. Germline lookup yields CDR1 ENHRY and CDR2 SYGVKD. V gave up 2 bases and J gave up 4 bases; unmatched junction bases: 11.

Note on this clone: The same CDR3 can be traced to other DNA sequences in this sample. The CDR3, as DNA: TGCAGTGCCCGGACAGGCTACGAGCAGTACTTC. Residues: CSARTGYEQYF. This rearrangement joins TRBV20-1 to TRBJ2-7; the match to TRBD1 covers 7 bases. This CDR3 region has 11 residues. CDR1 and CDR2 (germline): DFQATT, SNEGSKA (reference sequence). The J segment lost 3 bases and the V segment lost 6 bases, leaving 2 bases of the junction unmatched.

The chain carries TRBV9 and TRBJ2-1; 10 bases agree with TRBD2. Germline V gene sequence: CDR1 SGDLS, CDR2 YYNGEE. CDR3 size: 15 residues. The V gene end was trimmed by 0 bases and the J gene end by 9 bases; junction bases not matched to a gene: 6. The CDR3 reads CASSVVAGGGSEQFF. CDR3 in DNA: TGTGCCAGCAGCGTAGTAGCGGGGGGTGGCAGTGAGCAGTTCTTC. The entire variable domain, with the rest obtained from reference TRBV9 and TRBJ2-1, is as follows: DSGVTQTPKHLITATGQRVTLRCSPRSGDLSVYWYQQSLDQGLQFLIQYYNGEERAKGNILERFSAQQFPDLHSELNLSSLELGDSALYFCASSVVAGGGSEQFFGPGTRLTVL.

The chain recombines TRBV7-9 with TRBJ2-2; 10 nucleotides agree with TRBD1. Losses at the gene ends were 4 bases for V and 5 bases for J; bases not matched to a gene: 7. Germline V gene sequence: CDR1 SEHNR, CDR2 FQNEAQ (reference sequence). This CDR3 has 16 amino acids. In DNA, the CDR3 is TGTGCCAGCAGCTCGGGACAGGGGTTGTATACCGGGGAGCTGTTTTTT. Its protein product is CASSSGQGLYTGELFF.

V and J are TRBV5-1 and TRBJ2-7; D gene ambiguous. Trimming left V 0 bases short and J 2 bases short, with 9 bases between. Germline V lookup: CDR1 SGHRS, CDR2 YFSETQ. CDR3 length: 14 amino acids. In DNA, the CDR3 is TGCGCCAGCAGCTTGGCTCACTTTGCCTACGAGCAGTACTTC. Encoded protein: CASSLAHFAYEQYF.

This clone was found a few times. This chain connects TRBV6-6 to TRBJ1-1; D is possibly TRBD1 (5 bases). V lost 2 bases, J lost 1 base, and 8 bases lay in between. This CDR3 has 14 residues. From germline, CDR1 is MNHNY and CDR2 SVGAGI (reference sequence). The CDR3 reads CASSYGTSNTEAFF. CDR3 coding DNA: TGTGCCAGCAGTTACGGGACTTCGAACACTGAAGCTTTCTTT.